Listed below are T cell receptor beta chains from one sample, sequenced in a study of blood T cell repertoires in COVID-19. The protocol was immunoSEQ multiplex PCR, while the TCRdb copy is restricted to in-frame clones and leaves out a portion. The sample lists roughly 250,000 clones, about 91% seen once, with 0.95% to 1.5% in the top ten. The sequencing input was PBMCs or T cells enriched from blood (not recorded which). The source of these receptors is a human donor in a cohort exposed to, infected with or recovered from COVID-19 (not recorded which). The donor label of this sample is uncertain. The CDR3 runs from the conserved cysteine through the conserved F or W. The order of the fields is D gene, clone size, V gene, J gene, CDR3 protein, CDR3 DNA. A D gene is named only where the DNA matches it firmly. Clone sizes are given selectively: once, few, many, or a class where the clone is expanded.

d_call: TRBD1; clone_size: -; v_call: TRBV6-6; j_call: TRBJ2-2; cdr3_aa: CAIRGQGAVGELFF; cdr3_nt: TGTGCCATCAGAGGACAGGGAGCTGTCGGGGAGCTGTTTTTT
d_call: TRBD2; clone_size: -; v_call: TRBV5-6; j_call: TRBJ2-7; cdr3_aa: CASSLGSSGGAYEQYF; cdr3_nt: TGTGCCAGCAGCTTGGGATCCAGCGGGGGGGCCTACGAGCAGTACTTC
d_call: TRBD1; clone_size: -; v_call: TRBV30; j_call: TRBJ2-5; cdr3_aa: CAGQGEETQYF; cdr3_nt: TGTGCTGGGCAGGGGGAAGAGACCCAGTACTTC
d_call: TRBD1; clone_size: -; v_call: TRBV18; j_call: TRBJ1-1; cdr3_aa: CASSPLQGTAFF; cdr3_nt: TGTGCCAGCTCACCACTACAGGGGACAGCTTTCTTT
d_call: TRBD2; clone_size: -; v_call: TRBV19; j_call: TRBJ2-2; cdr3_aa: CASSIGTGGDVGELFF; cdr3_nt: TGTGCCAGTAGTATCGGTACGGGGGGGGATGTCGGGGAGCTGTTTTTT
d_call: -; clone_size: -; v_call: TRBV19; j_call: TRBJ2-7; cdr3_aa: CASMGPESYEQYF; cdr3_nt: TGTGCCAGTATGGGGCCGGAGTCCTACGAGCAGTACTTC
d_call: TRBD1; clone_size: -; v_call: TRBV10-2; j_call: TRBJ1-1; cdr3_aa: CASSESTTGSTTEAFF; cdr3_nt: TGCGCCAGCAGTGAGTCGACGACAGGGAGCACGACTGAAGCTTTCTTT
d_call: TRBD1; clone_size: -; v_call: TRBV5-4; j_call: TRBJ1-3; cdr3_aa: CASSLEGTGGVRSGNTIYF; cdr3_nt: TGTGCCAGCAGCTTGGAAGGGACAGGGGGCGTAAGGTCTGGAAACACCATATATTTT
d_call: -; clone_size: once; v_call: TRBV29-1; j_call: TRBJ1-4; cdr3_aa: CSVGGEGFGEKLFF; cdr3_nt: TGCAGCGTGGGGGGTGAGGGGTTTGGTGAAAAACTGTTTTTT
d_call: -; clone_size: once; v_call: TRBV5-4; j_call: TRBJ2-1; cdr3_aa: CASSLGESSYNEQFF; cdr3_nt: TGTGCCAGCAGCTTGGGTGAGAGCTCCTACAATGAGCAGTTCTTC
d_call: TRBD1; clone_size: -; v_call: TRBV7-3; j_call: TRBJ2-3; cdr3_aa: CASSLKGAFGTGGDTQYF; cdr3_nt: TGTGCCAGCAGCTTAAAAGGGGCTTTCGGGACAGGCGGAGATACGCAGTATTTT
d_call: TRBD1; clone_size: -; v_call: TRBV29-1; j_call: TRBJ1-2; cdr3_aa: CSVGPGGFYGYTF; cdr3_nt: TGCAGCGTTGGGCCAGGGGGTTTCTATGGCTACACCTTC
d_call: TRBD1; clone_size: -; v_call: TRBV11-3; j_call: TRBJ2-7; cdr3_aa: CASSLPRQGAREQYF; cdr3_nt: TGTGCCAGCAGCTTACCCCGACAGGGGGCGAGGGAGCAGTACTTC
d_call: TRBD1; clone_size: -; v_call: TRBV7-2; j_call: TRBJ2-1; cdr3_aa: CASSLETGVNEQFF; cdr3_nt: TGTGCCAGCAGCTTAGAGACAGGGGTCAATGAGCAGTTCTTC
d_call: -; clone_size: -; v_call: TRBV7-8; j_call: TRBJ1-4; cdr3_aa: CASSLHRDNEKLFF; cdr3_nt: TGTGCCAGCAGCTTACACAGGGATAATGAAAAACTGTTTTTT
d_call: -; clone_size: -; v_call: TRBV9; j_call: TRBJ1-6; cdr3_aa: CASSVSPGPPNSPLHF; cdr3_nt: TGTGCCAGCAGCGTAAGTCCAGGGCCTCCGAATTCACCCCTCCACTTT
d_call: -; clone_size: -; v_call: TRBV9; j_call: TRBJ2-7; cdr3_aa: CASSVVGGSYEQYF; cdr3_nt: TGTGCCAGCAGCGTAGTGGGGGGTTCCTACGAGCAGTACTTC
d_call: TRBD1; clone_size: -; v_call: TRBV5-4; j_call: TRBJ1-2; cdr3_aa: CASSSGTGARGYTF; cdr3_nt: TGTGCCAGCAGCTCCGGGACAGGAGCCCGCGGCTACACCTTC
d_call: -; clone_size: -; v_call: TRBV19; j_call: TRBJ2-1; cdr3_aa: CASSTGRYNEQFF; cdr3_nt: TGTGCCAGTAGCACAGGGAGATACAATGAGCAGTTCTTC